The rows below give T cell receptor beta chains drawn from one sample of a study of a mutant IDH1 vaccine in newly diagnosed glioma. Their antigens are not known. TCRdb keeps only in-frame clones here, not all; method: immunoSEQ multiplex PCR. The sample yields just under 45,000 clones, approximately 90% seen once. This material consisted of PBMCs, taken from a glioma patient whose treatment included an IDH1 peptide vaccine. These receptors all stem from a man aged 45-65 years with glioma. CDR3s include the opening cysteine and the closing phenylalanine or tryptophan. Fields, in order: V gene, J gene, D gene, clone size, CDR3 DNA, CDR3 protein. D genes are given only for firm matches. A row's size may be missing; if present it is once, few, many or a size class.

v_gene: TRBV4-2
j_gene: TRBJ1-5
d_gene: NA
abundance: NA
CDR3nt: TGTGCCAGCAGCCAAAAGGACGGGAGCAATCAGCCCCAGCATTTT
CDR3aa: CASSQKDGSNQPQHF

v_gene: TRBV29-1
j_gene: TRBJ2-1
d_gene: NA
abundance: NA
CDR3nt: TGCACCACAATTGGGGGGTCAAGCTCCTACAATGAGCAGTTCTTC
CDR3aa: CTTIGGSSSYNEQFF

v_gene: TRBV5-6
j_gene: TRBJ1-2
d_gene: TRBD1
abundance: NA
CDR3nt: TGTGCCAGCAGCCCTGACTTCTTGGGGACAGGGAAGTCGGGCTACACCTTC
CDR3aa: CASSPDFLGTGKSGYTF

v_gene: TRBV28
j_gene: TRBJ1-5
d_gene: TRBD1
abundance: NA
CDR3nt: TGTGCCAGCAGTTTAGACCTCAGGGGGGATCAGCCCCAGCATTTT
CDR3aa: CASSLDLRGDQPQHF

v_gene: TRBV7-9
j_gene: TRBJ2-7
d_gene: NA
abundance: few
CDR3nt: TGTGCCAGCAGCTTAGACGGGAGAAGAGAGCAGTACTTC
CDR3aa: CASSLDGRREQYF

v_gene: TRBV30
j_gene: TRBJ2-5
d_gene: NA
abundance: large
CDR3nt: TGTGCCTGGACTATGGGGGGCGTGGAGACCCAGTACTTC
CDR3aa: CAWTMGGVETQYF

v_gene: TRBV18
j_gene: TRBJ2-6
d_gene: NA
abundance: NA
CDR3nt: TGTGCCAGCTCACTTTCAGGGAACTCTGGGGCCAACGTCCTGACTTTC
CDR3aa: CASSLSGNSGANVLTF

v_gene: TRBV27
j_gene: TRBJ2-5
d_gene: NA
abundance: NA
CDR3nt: TGTGCCAGCAGTTCGCCTGGTTCGCCCTGGTACTTC
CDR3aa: CASSSPGSPWYF

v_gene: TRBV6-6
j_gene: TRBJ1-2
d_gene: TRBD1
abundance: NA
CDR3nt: TGTGCCAGCAGTTACTTCGGGACAGGGCCGTTTTATGGCTACACCTTC
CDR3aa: CASSYFGTGPFYGYTF

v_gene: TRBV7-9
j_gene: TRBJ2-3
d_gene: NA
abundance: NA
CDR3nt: TGTGCCAGCAGCCTTTGGGGGGAGCACGCAGATACGCAGTATTTT
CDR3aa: CASSLWGEHADTQYF

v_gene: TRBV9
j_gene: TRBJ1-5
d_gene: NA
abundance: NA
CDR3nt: TGTGCCAGCAGCGTAGGGGGCTCCGGTAATCAGCCCCAGCATTTT
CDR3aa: CASSVGGSGNQPQHF

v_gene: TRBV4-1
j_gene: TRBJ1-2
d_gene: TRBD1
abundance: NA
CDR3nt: TGCGCCAGCAGCAACGGAATCAGGGGGCTAGGCTATGGCTACACCTTC
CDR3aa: CASSNGIRGLGYGYTF

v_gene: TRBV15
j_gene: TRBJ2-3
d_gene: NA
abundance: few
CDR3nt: TGTGCCACCCTTCGGGACCTCGGGGGCACAGATACGCAGTATTTT
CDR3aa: CATLRDLGGTDTQYF

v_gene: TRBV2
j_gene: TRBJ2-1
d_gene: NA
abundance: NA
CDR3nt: TGTGCCAGCAAGCTCAGGGCAAACAATGAGCAGTTCTTC
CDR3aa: CASKLRANNEQFF

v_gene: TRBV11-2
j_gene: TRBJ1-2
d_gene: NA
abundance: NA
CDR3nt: TGTGCCAGCAGCCCGCTCCAGGGGCGCAGCTATGGCTACACCTTC
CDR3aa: CASSPLQGRSYGYTF

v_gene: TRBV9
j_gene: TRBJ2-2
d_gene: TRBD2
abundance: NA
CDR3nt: TGTGCCAGCAGCCCGGGGGGGATAGCGGGAGGAGGCACCGGGGAGCTGTTTTTT
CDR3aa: CASSPGGIAGGGTGELFF

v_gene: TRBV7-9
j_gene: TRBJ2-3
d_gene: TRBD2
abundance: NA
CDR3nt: TGTGCCAGCAGACCCCTAGGGAATAGCGGGGGCACAGATACGCAGTATTTT
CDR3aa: CASRPLGNSGGTDTQYF

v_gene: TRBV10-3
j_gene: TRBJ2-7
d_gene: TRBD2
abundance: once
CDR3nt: TGTGCCATCAGCGGTTCAGGACTAGCGGGAGGGTACGAGCAGTACTTC
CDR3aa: CAISGSGLAGGYEQYF

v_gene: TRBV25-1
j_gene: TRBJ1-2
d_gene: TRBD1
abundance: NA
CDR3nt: TGTGCCAGCAGCCGCGGACAGGGCAACTATGGCTACACCTTC
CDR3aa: CASSRGQGNYGYTF

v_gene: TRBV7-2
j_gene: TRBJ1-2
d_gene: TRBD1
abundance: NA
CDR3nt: TGTGCCAGCAGCCCCAGGACAGGAGGCAACTATGGCTACACCTTC
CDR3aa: CASSPRTGGNYGYTF

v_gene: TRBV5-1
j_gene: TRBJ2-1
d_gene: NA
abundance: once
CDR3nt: TGCGCCAGCAGCTTGGGTCCCTACAATGAGCAGTTCTTC
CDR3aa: CASSLGPYNEQFF

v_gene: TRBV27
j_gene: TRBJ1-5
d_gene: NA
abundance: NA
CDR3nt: TGTGCCAGCAGTTTAACCCCCCCCCGCGGACGGTCGCCCGTTCAGCCCCAGCATTTT
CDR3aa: CASSLTPPRGRSPVQPQHF

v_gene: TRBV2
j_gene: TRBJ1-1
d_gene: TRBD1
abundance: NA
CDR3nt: TGTGCCAGCAGGGAACAGGGGGAAGGCACTGAAGCTTTCTTT
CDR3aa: CASREQGEGTEAFF

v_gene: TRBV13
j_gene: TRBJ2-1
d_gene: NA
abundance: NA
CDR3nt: TGTGCCAGCAGCTTAGAGCTAGCCCAAAATGAGCAGTTCTTC
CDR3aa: CASSLELAQNEQFF

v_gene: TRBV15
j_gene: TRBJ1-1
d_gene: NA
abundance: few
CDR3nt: TGTGCCACCAGCACAACAAGGAGAGGAGAGAACACTGAAGCTTTCTTT
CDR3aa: CATSTTRRGENTEAFF

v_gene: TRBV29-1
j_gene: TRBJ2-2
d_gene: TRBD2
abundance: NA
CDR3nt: TGCAGCGCCCAACTAGCGGGAGGGTTGAACACCGGGGAGCTGTTTTTT
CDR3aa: CSAQLAGGLNTGELFF

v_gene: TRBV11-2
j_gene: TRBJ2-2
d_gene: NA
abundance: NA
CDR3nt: TGTGCCAGCAGCACCGGGACCCTGAACACCGGGGAGCTGTTTTTT
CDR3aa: CASSTGTLNTGELFF

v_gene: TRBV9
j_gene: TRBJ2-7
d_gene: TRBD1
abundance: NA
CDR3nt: TGTGCCAGTGGGACAGGGACCTACGAGCAGTACTTC
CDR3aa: CASGTGTYEQYF

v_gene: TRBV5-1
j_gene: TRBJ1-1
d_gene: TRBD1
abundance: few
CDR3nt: TGCGCCAGCAGCTTGGTGACAGGGTATACTGAAGCTTTCTTT
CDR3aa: CASSLVTGYTEAFF

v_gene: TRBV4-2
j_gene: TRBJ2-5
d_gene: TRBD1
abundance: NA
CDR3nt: TGTGCCAGCAGCCAACAGGGGGCTCGGGAGACCCAGTACTTC
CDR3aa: CASSQQGARETQYF

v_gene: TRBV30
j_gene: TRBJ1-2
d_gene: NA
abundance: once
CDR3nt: TGTGCCTGGGATTGGGGGGGGGACTATGGCTACACCTTC
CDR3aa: CAWDWGGDYGYTF

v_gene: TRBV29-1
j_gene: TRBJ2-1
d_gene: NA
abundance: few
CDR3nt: TGCAGCCCGAGCGAGAACAATGAGCAGTTCTTC
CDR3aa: CSPSENNEQFF

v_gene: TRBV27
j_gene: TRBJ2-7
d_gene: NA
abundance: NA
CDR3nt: TGTGCCAGCAGTTTTGGACAGCCGTCTCTGGAGCAGTACTTC
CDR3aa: CASSFGQPSLEQYF

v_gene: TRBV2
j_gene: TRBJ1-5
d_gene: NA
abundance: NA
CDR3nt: TGTGCCAGCAGTGAAGCTAAAGGGCTAGGAGATCAGCCCCAGCATTTT
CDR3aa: CASSEAKGLGDQPQHF

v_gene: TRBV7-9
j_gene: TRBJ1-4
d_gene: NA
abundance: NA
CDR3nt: TGTGCCAGCAGCCCCTCACGGAGGTCTGAAAAACTGTTTTTT
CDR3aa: CASSPSRRSEKLFF

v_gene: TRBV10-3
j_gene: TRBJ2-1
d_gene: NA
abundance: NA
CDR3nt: TGTGCCATCAGTGGGACCTCAGGCGAGCAGTTCTTC
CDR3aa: CAISGTSGEQFF

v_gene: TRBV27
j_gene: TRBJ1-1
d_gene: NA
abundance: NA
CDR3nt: TGTGCCAGCAGAAGGCGGAAGGGGCAAGGAACTGAAGCTTTCTTT
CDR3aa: CASRRRKGQGTEAFF

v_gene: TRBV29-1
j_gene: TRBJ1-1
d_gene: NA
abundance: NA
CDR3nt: TGCAGCGTTGTGTACAGAATGAACACTGAAGCTTTCTTT
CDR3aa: CSVVYRMNTEAFF

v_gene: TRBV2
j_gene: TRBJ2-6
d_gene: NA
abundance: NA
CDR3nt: TGTGCCAGCAGTGATCTGGAGAGAGGTGGGGCCAACGTCCTGACTTTC
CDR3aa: CASSDLERGGANVLTF

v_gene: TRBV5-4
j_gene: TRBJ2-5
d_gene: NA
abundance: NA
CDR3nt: TGTGCCAGCAGCGCGGGACGGCAAGAGACCCAGTACTTC
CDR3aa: CASSAGRQETQYF

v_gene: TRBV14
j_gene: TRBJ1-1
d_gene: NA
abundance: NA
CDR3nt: TGTGCCAGCGGGGGAGCCCACACTGAAGCTTTCTTT
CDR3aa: CASGGAHTEAFF

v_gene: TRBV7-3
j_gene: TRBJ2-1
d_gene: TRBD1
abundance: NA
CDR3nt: TGTGCCAGCAGCTTAACGGGGACAGACGAGCAGTTCTTC
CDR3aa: CASSLTGTDEQFF

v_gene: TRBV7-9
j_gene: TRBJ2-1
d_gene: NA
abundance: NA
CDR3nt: TGTGCCAGCAACCACGAACCCCACAGGAATGAGCAGTTCTTC
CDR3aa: CASNHEPHRNEQFF

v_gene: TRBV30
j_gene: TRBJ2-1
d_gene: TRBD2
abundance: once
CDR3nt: TGTGCCTGGAGTGGGGGGACTAGCAAGCAGTTCTTC
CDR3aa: CAWSGGTSKQFF

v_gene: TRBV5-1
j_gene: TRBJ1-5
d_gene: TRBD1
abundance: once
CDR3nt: TGCGCCAGCAGCCTCAGGGGGAGTCAGCCCCAGCATTTT
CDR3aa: CASSLRGSQPQHF

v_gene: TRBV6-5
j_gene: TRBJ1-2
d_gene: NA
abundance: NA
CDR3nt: TGTGCCAGCAGTTACGGAGGACAGAGCTATGGCTACACCTTC
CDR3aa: CASSYGGQSYGYTF

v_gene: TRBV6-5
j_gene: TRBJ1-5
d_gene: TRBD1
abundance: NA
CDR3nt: TGTGCCAGCAGTAGGGACAGCTATCAGCCCCAGCATTTT
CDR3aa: CASSRDSYQPQHF

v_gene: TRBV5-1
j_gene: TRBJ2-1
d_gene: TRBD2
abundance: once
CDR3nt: TGCGCCAGCAAACTGGGGGCGGGAGGAACTGAGCAGTTCTTC
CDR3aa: CASKLGAGGTEQFF

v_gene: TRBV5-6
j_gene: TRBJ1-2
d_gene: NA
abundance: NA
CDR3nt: TGTGCCAGCAGCTTGGCTTTACAGGGCCTCGGCTACACCTTC
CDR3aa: CASSLALQGLGYTF

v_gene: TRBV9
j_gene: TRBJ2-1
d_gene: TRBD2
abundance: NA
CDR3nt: TGTGCCAGCAGCGCCTCCCCCGGGACTAGCGGGAGAAATGAGCAGTTCTTC
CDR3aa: CASSASPGTSGRNEQFF

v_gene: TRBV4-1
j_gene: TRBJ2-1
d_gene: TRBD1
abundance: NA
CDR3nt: TGCGCCAGCAGCCAAGATGGTACGGGGGGACAGGGACCGTACAATGAGCAGTTCTTC
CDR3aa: CASSQDGTGGQGPYNEQFF

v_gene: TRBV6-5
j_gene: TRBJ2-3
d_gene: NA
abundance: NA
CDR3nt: TGTGCCAGCAGTTACTTCGGGGGTGGCACAGATACGCAGTATTTT
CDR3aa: CASSYFGGGTDTQYF

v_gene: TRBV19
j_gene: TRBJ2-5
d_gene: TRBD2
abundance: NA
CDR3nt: TGTGCCAGTAGTTGGTCTAGCGGGGGAGAGACCCAGTACTTC
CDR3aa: CASSWSSGGETQYF

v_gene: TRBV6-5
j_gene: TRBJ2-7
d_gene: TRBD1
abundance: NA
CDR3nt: TGTGCCAGCTGCACAGGGGTTGAGAGATACGAGCAGTACTTC
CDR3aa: CASCTGVERYEQYF

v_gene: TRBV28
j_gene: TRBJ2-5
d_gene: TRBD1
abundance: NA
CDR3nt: TGTGCCAGCCTTCGCTGGGGACAGTCTTCCCAAGAGACCCAGTACTTC
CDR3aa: CASLRWGQSSQETQYF

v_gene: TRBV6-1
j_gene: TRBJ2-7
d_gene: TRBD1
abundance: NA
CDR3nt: TGTGCCAGCAGTGAAGACAGGGGCCACGAGCAGTACTTC
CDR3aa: CASSEDRGHEQYF

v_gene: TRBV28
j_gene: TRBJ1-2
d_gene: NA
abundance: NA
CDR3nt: TGTGCCAGCAGTTTACGGATAACAGTCCGGGGAACCTTC
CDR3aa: CASSLRITVRGTF

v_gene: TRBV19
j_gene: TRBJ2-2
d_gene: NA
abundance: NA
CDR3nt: TGTGCCAGTAGTATACAGTCGAACACCGGGGAGCTGTTTTTT
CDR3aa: CASSIQSNTGELFF

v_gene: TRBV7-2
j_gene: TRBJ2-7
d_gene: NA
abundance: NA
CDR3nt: TGTGCCAGCAGACCAGGGCCCTTAAGCTCCTACGAGCAGTACTTC
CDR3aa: CASRPGPLSSYEQYF